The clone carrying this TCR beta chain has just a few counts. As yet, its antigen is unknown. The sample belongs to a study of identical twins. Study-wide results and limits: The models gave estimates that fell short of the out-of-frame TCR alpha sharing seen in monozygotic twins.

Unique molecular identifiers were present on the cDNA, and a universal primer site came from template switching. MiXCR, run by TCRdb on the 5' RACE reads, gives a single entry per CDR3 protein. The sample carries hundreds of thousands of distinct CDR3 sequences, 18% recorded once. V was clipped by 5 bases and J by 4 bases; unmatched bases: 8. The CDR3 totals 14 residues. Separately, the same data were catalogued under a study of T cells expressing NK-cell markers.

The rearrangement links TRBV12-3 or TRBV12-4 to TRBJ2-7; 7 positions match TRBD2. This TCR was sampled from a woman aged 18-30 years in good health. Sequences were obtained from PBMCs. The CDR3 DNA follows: TGTGCCAGCAGTGCGGGCGGGAGTGGGTACGAGCAGTACTTC. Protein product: CASSAGGSGYEQYF.